This T cell receptor beta chain is from a study of T cells in Graves' hyperthyroidism and ophthalmopathy. General study points: Researchers found most expanded thyroid clonotypes above 0.001 in blood as well.

Comments on this clonotype: Its antigen is undetermined.

Amplification yielded TCR beta CDR3 regions, with RNA transcripts as the source. Carried out on the TCR CDR3, a first-round RT-PCR used the HTBI primer set. TCRdb re-called the multiplex PCR reads through MiXCR, storing one row per CDR3 protein. The data hold about 680,000 distinct CDR3 sequences, with 35% observed a single time. V was trimmed by 5 bases and J by 3 bases, leaving 5 bases between them. The CDR3 sequence is 11 residues long. Germline V lookup: CDR1 DFQATT, CDR2 SNEGSKA (reference sequence). The hyperthyroidism was newly diagnosed and had lasted under 2 months; the patients were aged 18 to 65. It was 8 to 10 ml of fresh peripheral blood that supplied the PBMCs.

The rearrangement uses TRBV20-1 and TRBJ1-5, with a possible D match to TRBD1 (5 bases). The sequence came from a woman in her thirties or forties with Graves' hyperthyroidism. The specimen sequenced was blood. The CDR3 sequence is CSAGHNQPQHF. CDR3 nucleotide sequence: TGCAGTGCTGGACACAATCAGCCCCAGCATTTT.